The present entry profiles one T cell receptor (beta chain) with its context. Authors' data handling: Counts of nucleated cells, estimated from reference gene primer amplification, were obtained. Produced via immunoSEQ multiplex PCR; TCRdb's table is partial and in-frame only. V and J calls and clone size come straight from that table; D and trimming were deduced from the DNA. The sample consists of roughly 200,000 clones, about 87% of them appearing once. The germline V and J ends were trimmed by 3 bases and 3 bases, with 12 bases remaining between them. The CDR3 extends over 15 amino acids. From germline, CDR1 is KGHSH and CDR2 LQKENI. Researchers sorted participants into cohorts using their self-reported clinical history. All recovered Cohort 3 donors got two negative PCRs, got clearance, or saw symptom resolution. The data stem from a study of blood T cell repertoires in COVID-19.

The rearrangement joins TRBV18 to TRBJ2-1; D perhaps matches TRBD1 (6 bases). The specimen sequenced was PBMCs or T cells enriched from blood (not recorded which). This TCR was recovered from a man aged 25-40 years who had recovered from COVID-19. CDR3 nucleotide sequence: TGTGCCAGCTCACCCCGGGACAAAAACTACAATGAGCAGTTCTTC. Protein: CASSPRDKNYNEQFF.